The 11 T cell receptor beta chains below all came from one sample that was sequenced in a study of cytomegalovirus exposure and HLA in healthy donors. Primers for the PCR totalled 60 Vbeta and 13 Jbeta. The assay was immunoSEQ multiplex PCR, and TCRdb's table has in-frame clones only and misses some. The table includes approximately 150,000 clones, 75% to 85% detected once. The specimen sequenced was PBMCs. These TCRs come from a woman younger than 30 in good health and CMV-seropositive.

This sequence joins TRBV7-9 and TRBJ2-5; D is perhaps TRBD1 (6 bases). The CDR3 totals 15 residues. CDR1 is SEHNR, CDR2 FQNEAQ, per germline (reference sequence). The V and J ends lost 0 bases and 5 bases respectively, with 13 bases between them. CDR3 coding DNA: TGTGCCAGCAGCTTAGCGGCAGGGGATAGGGAGACCCAGTACTTC. Protein product: CASSLAAGDRETQYF.

This chain links TRBV18 with TRBJ1-4; D gene uncertain. The CDR3 totals 15 residues. CDR1 KGHSH and CDR2 LQKENI come from the germline V gene. The V end was cut by 3 bases, the J end by 6 bases, with 14 bases between. CDR3 DNA sequence: TGTGCCAGCTCACCTCCCGGGCGGGCAGATGAAAAACTGTTTTTT. Amino acid sequence: CASSPPGRADEKLFF.

The rearrangement links TRBV6-1 to TRBJ1-5; tentative D call: TRBD1 (5 bases). Germline CDR1 MNHNS, CDR2 SASEGT. V gave up 7 bases and J gave up 6 bases, with 19 bases separating them. This CDR3 is built from 15 residues. The CDR3 DNA reads as TGTGCCAGCACCATGAACGGGGGGAAAGCTCAGCCCCAGCATTTT. Amino acid sequence: CASTMNGGKAQPQHF.

The chain uses TRBV5-1 and TRBJ2-3; D gene uncertain. The CDR3 sequence is 14 residues long. The germline V and J ends were trimmed by 0 bases and 1 base, with 6 bases remaining between them. The germline gives CDR1 SGHRS, CDR2 YFSETQ. The CDR3 loop is CASSLDLGTDTQYF. For the CDR3, the DNA is TGCGCCAGCAGCTTGGATCTAGGCACAGATACGCAGTATTTT.

The gene calls are TRBV21-1 and TRBJ1-1. TRBV21-1 is a pseudogene locus. The CDR3 covers 14 residues. For the CDR3, the DNA is TGTGCCAGCAGTCCTTGTACCCCGGGTCCTGAAGCTTTCTTT. It yields the protein CASSPCTPGPEAFF.

The CDR3 sequence: CASSKLGAGNTEAFF. As DNA, the CDR3 is TGTGCCAGCAGTAAGTTGGGGGCGGGGAACACTGAAGCTTTCTTT. The chain employs TRBV27 and TRBJ1-1; TRBD1 is a possible D gene (6 bases). The CDR3 totals 15 residues. V lost 5 bases to trimming and J lost 1 base, with 14 bases between them. Germline V gene sequence: CDR1 MNHEY, CDR2 SMNVEV (reference sequence).

The chain's CDR3 is CATSRGAGPNQPQHF. The CDR3 DNA follows: TGTGCCACCAGCAGAGGGGCAGGCCCCAATCAGCCCCAGCATTTT. V is TRBV15 and J is TRBJ1-5; the D is unclear. The CDR3 runs 15 residues. The V and J ends lost 1 base and 3 bases respectively, with 10 bases between them. Germline lookup yields CDR1 LNHNV and CDR2 YYDKDF (reference sequence).

The rearrangement links TRBV7-8 to TRBJ2-4; TRBD2 might be the D (6 bases). The CDR3 extends over 16 amino acids. Deletions cut 3 bases from V and 0 bases from J, with 12 bases between. Germline V CDR1 and CDR2: SGHVS, FQNEAQ. The CDR3 sequence is CASSLEGSLAKNIQYF. CDR3 nucleotides: TGTGCCAGCAGCTTGGAGGGTTCGCTAGCCAAAAACATTCAGTACTTC.

The V call is TRBV25-1, the J call TRBJ2-2, with a tentative D call TRBD2 (7 bases). Per the germline V gene, CDR1 is MGHDK and CDR2 is SYGVNS. V was pared by 2 bases and J by 4 bases, with 20 bases between. CDR3 length equals 18 residues. As DNA, the CDR3 is TGTGCCAGCAGTGAAGTGAGACCCGGAGGGGGGGGCACCGGGGAGCTGTTTTTT. Its translation is CASSEVRPGGGGTGELFF. Variable domain in full (rest from reference TRBV25-1 and TRBJ2-2): EADIYQTPRYLVIGTGKKITLECSQTMGHDKMYWYQQDPGMELHLIHYSYGVNSTEKGDLSSESTVSRIRTEHFPLTLESARPSHTSQYLCASSEVRPGGGGTGELFFGEGSRLTVL.

The chain recombines TRBV19 with TRBJ1-6, with TRBD1 as a possible D gene (6 bases). This CDR3 has 15 residues. Germline assignment: CDR1 LNHDA and CDR2 SQIVND (reference sequence). Trimming pared 6 bases from V and 6 bases from J, leaving 15 bases between. The CDR3 bases are TGTGCCAGTAGCCCGGACGCGGGGGCTAATTCACCCCTCCACTTT. It yields the protein CASSPDAGANSPLHF.

The rearrangement uses TRBV7-8 and TRBJ1-5; maybe TRBD1 (6 bases). The CDR3 consists of 17 residues. Germline-derived CDR1 and CDR2 are SGHVS and FQNEAQ. Deletions cut 1 base from V and 6 bases from J, with 19 bases between. CDR3 DNA sequence: TGTGCCAGCAGCTTAGAGCAGGGCAGGGGTTTGCGTCAGCCCCAGCATTTT. This gives the protein CASSLEQGRGLRQPQHF.